This T cell receptor beta chain stems from a study of cytomegalovirus exposure and HLA in healthy donors. Background on the study: There were 90 million to 130 million unique TCR beta sequences, drawn from about 179 million T cells, in an earlier analysis. Drawn from HLA-typed donors, some 80 million unique TCRs were held in an early data release. Study-wide results and limits: In a later analysis, a missense DCLRE1C variant was linked to TCR beta V- and J-gene trimming.

The PCR made use of 60 Vbeta and 13 Jbeta primers. The table came from immunoSEQ multiplex PCR; TCRdb's copy has only in-frame clones and leaves some out. The sample has about 76,000 clones; around 70% are singletons. Trimming cost V 4 bases and J 7 bases, with 11 bases left between them. The CDR3 spans 13 residues. Germline V gives CDR1 SGHVS, CDR2 FQNEAQ. Healthy individuals who donated bone marrow served as the donors. Comment on this clone: Antigen: not known.

The origin of this receptor is a woman in her 40s in good health and CMV-seropositive. Sequencing was done on a sample of PBMCs. The chain employs TRBV7-8 and TRBJ1-5, with D unclear. As DNA, the CDR3 is TGTGCCAGCAGCTCCCAGGCTGCCCAGCCCCAGCATTTT. Amino acid sequence: CASSSQAAQPQHF.